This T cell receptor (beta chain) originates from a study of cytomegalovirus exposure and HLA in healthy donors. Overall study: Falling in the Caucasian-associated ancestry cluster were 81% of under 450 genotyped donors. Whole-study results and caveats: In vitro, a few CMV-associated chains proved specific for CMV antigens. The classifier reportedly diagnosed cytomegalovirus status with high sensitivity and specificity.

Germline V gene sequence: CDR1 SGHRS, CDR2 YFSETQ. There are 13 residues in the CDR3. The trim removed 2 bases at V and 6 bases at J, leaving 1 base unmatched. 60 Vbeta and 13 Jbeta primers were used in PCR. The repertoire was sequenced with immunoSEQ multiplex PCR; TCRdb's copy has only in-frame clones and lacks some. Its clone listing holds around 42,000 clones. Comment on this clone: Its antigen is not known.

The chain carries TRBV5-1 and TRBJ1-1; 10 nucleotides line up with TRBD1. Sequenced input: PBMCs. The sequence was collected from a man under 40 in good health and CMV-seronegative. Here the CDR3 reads CASSFGQGAEAFF. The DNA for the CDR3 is TGCGCCAGCAGCTTCGGACAGGGGGCTGAAGCTTTCTTT.